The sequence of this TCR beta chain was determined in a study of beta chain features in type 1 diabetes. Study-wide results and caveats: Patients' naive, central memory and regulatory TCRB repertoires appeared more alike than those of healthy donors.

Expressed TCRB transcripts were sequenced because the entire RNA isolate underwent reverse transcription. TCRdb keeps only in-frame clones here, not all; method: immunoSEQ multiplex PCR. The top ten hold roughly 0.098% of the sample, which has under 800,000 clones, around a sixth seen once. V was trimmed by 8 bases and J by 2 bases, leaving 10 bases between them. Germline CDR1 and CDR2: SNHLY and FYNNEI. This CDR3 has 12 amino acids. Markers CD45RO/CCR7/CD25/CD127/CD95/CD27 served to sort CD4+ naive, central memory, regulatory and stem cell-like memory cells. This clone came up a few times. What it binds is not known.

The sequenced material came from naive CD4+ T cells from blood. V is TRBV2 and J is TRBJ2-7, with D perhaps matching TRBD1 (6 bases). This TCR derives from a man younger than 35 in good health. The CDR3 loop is CASCRDTYEQYF. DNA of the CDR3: TGTGCCAGCTGCCGGGACACCTACGAGCAGTACTTC.